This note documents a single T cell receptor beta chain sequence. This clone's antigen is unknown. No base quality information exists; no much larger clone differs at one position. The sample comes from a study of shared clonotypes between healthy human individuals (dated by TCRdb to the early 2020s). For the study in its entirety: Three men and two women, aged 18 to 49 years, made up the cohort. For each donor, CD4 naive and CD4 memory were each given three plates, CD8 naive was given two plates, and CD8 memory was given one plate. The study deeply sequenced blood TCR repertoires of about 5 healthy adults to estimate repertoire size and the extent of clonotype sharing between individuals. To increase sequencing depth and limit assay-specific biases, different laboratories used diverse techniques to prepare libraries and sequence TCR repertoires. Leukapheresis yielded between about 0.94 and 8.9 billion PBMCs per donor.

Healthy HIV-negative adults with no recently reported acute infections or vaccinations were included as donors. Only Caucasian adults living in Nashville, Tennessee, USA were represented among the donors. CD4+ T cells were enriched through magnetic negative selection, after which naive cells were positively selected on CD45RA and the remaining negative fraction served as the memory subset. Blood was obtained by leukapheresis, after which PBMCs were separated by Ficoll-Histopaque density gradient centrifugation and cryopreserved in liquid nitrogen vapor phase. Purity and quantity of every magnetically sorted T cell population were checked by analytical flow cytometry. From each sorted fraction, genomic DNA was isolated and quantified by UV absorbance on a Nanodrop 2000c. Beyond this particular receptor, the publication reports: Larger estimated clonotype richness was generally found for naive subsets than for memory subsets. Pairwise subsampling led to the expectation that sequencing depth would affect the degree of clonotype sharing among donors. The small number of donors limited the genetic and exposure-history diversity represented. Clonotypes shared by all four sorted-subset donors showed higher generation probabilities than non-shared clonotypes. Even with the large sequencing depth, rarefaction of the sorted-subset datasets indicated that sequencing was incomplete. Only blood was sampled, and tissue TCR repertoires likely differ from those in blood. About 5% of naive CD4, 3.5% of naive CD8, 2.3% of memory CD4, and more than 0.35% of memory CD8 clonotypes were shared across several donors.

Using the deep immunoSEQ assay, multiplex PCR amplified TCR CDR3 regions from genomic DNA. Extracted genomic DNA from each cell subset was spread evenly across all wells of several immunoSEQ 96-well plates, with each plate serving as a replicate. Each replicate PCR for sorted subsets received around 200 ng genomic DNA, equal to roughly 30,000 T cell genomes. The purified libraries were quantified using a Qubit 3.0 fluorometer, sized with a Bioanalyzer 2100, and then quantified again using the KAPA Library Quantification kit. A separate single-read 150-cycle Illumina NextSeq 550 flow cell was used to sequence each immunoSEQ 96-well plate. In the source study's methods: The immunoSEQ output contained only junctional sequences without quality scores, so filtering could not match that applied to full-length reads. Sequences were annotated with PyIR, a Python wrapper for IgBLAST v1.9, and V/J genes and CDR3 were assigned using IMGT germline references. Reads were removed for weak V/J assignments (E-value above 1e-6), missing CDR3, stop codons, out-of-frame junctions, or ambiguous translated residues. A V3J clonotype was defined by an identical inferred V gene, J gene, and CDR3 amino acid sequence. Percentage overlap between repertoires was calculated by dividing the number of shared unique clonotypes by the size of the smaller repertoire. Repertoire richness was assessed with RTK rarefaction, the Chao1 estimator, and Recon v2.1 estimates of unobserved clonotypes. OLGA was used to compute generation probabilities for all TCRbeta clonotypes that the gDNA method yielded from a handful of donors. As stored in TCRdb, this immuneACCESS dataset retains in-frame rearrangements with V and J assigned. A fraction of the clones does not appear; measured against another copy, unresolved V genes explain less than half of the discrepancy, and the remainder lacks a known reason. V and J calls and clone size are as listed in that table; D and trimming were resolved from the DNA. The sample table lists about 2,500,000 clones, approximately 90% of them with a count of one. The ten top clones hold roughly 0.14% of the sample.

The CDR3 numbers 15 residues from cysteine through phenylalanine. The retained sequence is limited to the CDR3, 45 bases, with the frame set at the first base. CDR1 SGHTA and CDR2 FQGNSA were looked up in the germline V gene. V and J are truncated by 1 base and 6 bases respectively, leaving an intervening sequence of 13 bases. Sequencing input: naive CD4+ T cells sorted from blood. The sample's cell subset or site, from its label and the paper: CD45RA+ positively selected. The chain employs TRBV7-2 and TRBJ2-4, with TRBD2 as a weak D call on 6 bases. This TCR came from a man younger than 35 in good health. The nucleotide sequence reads TGTGCCAGCAGCTTAGGGCCGGGAGTCGGAAACATTCAGTACTTC. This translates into CASSLGPGVGNIQYF.